This T cell receptor beta chain appears in the sequencing data of a study of blood T cell repertoires in COVID-19. In the study overall: Material from acute and convalescent COVID-19 was sourced from the United States, Italy and Spain. In each case, the material was cDNA or gDNA derived from T cells, B-cell-depleted T cells, or PBMCs.

Trimming pared 3 bases from V and 4 bases from J, leaving 11 bases between. Germline values: CDR1 LGHNA, CDR2 YSLEER. The length of the CDR3 is 14 residues. In the authors' methods: Reference gene primer amplification yielded estimated nucleated cell counts. The assay was immunoSEQ multiplex PCR, and TCRdb's table has in-frame clones only and misses some. V, J and clone size reflect that table, while D and trimming were determined from the DNA. Of around 250,000 clones listed, 80% to 85% were seen once; the top ten hold about 3.2%. V gene TRBV4-3 combines with J gene TRBJ2-3; D is perhaps TRBD2 (6 bases). This TCR was sampled from a woman aged 18-35 years with acute or convalescent COVID-19. The material sequenced was peripheral blood. CDR3 coding DNA: TGCGCCAGCAGCCAGGAGGGGTACGCAGATACGCAGTATTTT. Translation gives CASSQEGYADTQYF.